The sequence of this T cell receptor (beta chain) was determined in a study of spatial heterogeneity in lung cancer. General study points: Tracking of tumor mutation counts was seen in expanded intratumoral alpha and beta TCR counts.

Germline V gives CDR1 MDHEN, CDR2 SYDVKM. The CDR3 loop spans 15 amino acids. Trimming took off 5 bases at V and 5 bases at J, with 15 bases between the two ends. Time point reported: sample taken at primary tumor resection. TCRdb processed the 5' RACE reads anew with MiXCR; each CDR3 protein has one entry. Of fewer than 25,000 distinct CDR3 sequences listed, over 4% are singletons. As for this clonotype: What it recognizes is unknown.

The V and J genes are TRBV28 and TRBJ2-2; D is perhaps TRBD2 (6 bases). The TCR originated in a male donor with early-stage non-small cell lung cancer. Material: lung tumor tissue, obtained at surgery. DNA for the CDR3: TGTGCCAGCAGTCAGGCCGGGACTCTTACCGGGGAGCTGTTTTTT. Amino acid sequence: CASSQAGTLTGELFF.